Presented here are 10 T cell receptor beta chains from one specimen sequenced in a study of radiation and T cells in renal cell carcinoma. As for time point: baseline pretreatment blood. Specified treatment: 15 Gy SBRT to primary tumor, nephrectomy 4 weeks later. Sequencing used immunoSEQ multiplex PCR; TCRdb keeps in-frame clones, though not all of them. The sample holds some 100,000 clones, under 90% seen once. Here the sequenced sample was blood, taken from a patient whose treatment included radiotherapy and nephrectomy. These receptors were collected from a man aged 60 to 69 with renal cell carcinoma.

The rearrangement joins TRBV19 to TRBJ2-2; possible D gene TRBD1, 6 bases. V was trimmed by 2 bases and J by 1 base, leaving 11 bases between them. CDR3 length: 16 residues. Germline lookup yields CDR1 LNHDA and CDR2 SQIVND (reference sequence). CDR3 nucleotides: TGTGCCAGTAGTATAAAGGGGGACCAGAACACCGGGGAGCTGTTTTTT. Translating gives CASSIKGDQNTGELFF.

The chain employs TRBV10-1 and TRBJ2-5; 10 positions match TRBD2. Looked up from germline, CDR1 is WNHNN and CDR2 is SYGVQD (reference sequence). Trimming at V came to 3 bases and at J to 2 bases, leaving 3 bases not matched to a gene. This CDR3 has 15 amino acids. The CDR3 protein is CASSELAGRQETQYF. The CDR3, as DNA: TGCGCCAGCAGTGAACTAGCGGGGAGGCAAGAGACCCAGTACTTC.

The chain recombines TRBV7-2 with TRBJ2-7, with D perhaps matching TRBD1 or TRBD2 (5 bases each). The CDR3 sequence is 16 residues long. Germline V CDR1 and CDR2: SGHTA, FQGNSA. The V end lost 6 bases, the J end lost 3 bases, and 21 bases lay between the germline ends. CDR3 region: CASSLLHGGSFYEQYF. The DNA of the CDR3 is TGTGCCAGCAGTCTTTTACATGGGGGATCTTTCTACGAGCAGTACTTC.

The V gene is TRBV7-9, the J gene TRBJ2-7; TRBD1 aligns across 11 bases. V lost 5 bases and J lost 0; bases outside the gene matches: 3. The CDR3 runs to 15 residues. CDR1 and CDR2 from the germline V gene are SEHNR and FQNEAQ (reference sequence). CDR3 DNA sequence: TGTGCCAGCAGCCGGACAGGGGGCAGCTCCTACGAGCAGTACTTC. Encoded protein: CASSRTGGSSYEQYF.

The chain links TRBV9 to TRBJ2-3; D gene unclear. This CDR3 is 12 amino acids long. Per the germline V gene, CDR1 is SGDLS and CDR2 is YYNGEE. Trimming removed 5 bases at V and 5 bases at J, with 9 bases between. The CDR3 region is CASRRAQDTQYF. Written as DNA, the CDR3 is TGTGCCAGCAGACGAGCACAAGATACGCAGTATTTT.

The rearrangement joins TRBV5-1 to TRBJ2-5, with TRBD2 matching 15 bases. CDR1 is SGHRS and CDR2 is YFSETQ in the germline V gene. V lost 0 bases to trimming and J lost 0 bases; unmatched junction nucleotides: 6. The CDR3 runs to 19 residues. CDR3 nucleotide sequence: TGCGCCAGCAGCTTGGTGGCGGGACTAGCGGGAGGAAACCAAGAGACCCAGTACTTC. Its protein is CASSLVAGLAGGNQETQYF.

V gene TRBV7-2 combines with J gene TRBJ2-7, with 15 bases lining up with TRBD2. Germline assignment: CDR1 SGHTA and CDR2 FQGNSA. The CDR3 is 15 amino acids. The V gene end was trimmed by 6 bases and the J gene end by 4 bases; junction bases not matched to a gene: 4. The CDR3 loop reads CASREGLAGGYEQYF. DNA of the CDR3: TGTGCCAGCAGGGAGGGACTAGCGGGAGGATACGAGCAGTACTTC. Filled out from reference TRBV7-2 and TRBJ2-7, the complete variable domain reads GAGVSQSPSNKVTEKGKDVELRCDPISGHTALYWYRQSLGQGLEFLIYFQGNSAPDKSGLPSDRFSAERTGGSVSTLTIQRTQQEDSAVYLCASREGLAGGYEQYFGPGTRLTVT.

This clone was seen only once. The V gene is TRBV5-1, the J gene TRBJ2-3; TRBD2 matches 8 bases. The CDR3 loop spans 14 amino acids. J gave up 5 bases and V 2 bases, and 4 bases lay outside the gene matches. Germline V CDR1 and CDR2: SGHRS, YFSETQ. CDR3 sequence (DNA): TGCGCCAGCAGCTTAACGGGAGGGGAAGATACGCAGTATTTT. This codes for CASSLTGGEDTQYF.

The table lists this clone with a count of one. This rearrangement joins TRBV5-1 to TRBJ2-3; D tentatively fits TRBD1 or TRBD2 (5 bases each). V lost 4 bases and J lost 6, with 18 bases in between. CDR1 SGHRS and CDR2 YFSETQ come from the germline V gene. This CDR3 has 15 amino acids. CDR3 loop: CASSVLGTLGDTQYF. The CDR3, as DNA: TGCGCCAGCAGCGTGCTCGGGACCCTTGGGGATACGCAGTATTTT.

This chain uses TRBV6-5 with TRBJ2-1; TRBD2 agrees at 8 bases. After removal of 0 bases from V and 0 bases from J, the junction contained 1 base not matched to a gene. The CDR3 length is 16 residues. Germline V lookup: CDR1 MNHEY, CDR2 SVGAGI. CDR3 amino acids: CASSYSGTSSYNEQFF. In DNA form, the CDR3 reads TGTGCCAGCAGTTACTCGGGGACTAGCTCCTACAATGAGCAGTTCTTC.